This T cell receptor (beta chain) was sequenced for a study of shared clonotypes between healthy human individuals. General observations from the study: Sequencing depth was a factor that was expected to affect clonotype sharing among donors. Of the naive CD4 clonotypes, about 5% were shared across several donors.

Authors' data handling: ImmunoSEQ yielded junction-only sequences lacking quality scores, so filtering differed. Measured with immunoSEQ multiplex PCR; TCRdb has only the in-frame clones, and not every one. The DNA was the basis for D and trimming; V, J and clone size are from that table. The table has about 2.4 million clones, approximately 93% seen once. With regard to this clone: Its antigen is undetermined.

The CDR3 loop spans 15 amino acids. Germline-derived CDR1 and CDR2 are MNHEY and SMNVEV (reference sequence). The ends were cut back, 4 bases at V and 0 bases at J, with 7 bases in the middle. The sequencing input was naive CD4+ T cells from PBMCs. Subset noted: CD45RA+ positively selected. The receptor's source is a man younger than 35 in good health. Some clones in this sample may be carry-over from other donors' samples. This chain joins TRBV27 and TRBJ2-6, with D hard to call. This chain's CDR3 is CASSSRFSGANVLTF. CDR3 nucleotide sequence: TGTGCCAGCAGTTCCAGATTCTCTGGGGCCAACGTCCTGACTTTC. Full variable domain (rest looked up from reference TRBV27 and TRBJ2-6): EAQVTQNPRYLITVTGKKLTVTCSQNMNHEYMSWYRQDPGLGLRQIYYSMNVEVTDKGDVPEGYKVSRKEKRNFPLILESPSPNQTSLYFCASSSRFSGANVLTFGAGSRLTVL.